Included here is one T cell receptor (beta chain) sequence, with context. What it recognizes is unknown. Generated by immunoSEQ multiplex PCR, the TCRdb table keeps only in-frame clones and is missing some. The sample carries roughly 180,000 clones, 91% recorded once. From germline, CDR1 is SGDLS and CDR2 YYNGEE. V was clipped by 4 bases and J by 1 base; unmatched bases: 7. This CDR3 region has 15 residues. These data come from a study of T cell responses to AZD1222 COVID-19 vaccine. Findings and caveats of the study: Spike-specific TCR repertoires showed rising breadth and depth after two AZD1222 doses.

The material was peripheral blood, obtained on day 0 of AZD1222 vaccination. The sequence was collected from an adult in good health. The chain carries TRBV9 and TRBJ1-1, with TRBD1 matching 7 bases. CDR3 sequence: CASSPWDSGNTEAFF. CDR3 DNA: TGTGCCAGCAGCCCGTGGGACAGTGGGAACACTGAAGCTTTCTTT.